This T cell receptor beta chain derives from a study of T cell changes during pregnancy in multiple sclerosis. The CDR3 length is 15 residues. Between the trimmed V and J ends, which lost 5 bases and 8 bases, there was a span of 16 bases. From germline, CDR1 is SEHNR and CDR2 FQNEAQ (reference sequence). The method was immunoSEQ multiplex PCR; TCRdb's version includes in-frame clones alone and lacks a portion of them. Of tens of thousands of clones listed, around 92% were seen once; the top ten hold roughly 2.8%. The TCR comes from a female donor in good health, enrolled as a control in a pregnancy study. The chain links TRBV7-9 to TRBJ1-6; perhaps TRBD1 as D (5 bases). Sequencing used peripheral blood, obtained in the third trimester of pregnancy. CDR3 bases: TGTGCCAGCAGCCCAGGCCGACAGTTACATTCACCCCTCCACTTT. Its protein product is CASSPGRQLHSPLHF.